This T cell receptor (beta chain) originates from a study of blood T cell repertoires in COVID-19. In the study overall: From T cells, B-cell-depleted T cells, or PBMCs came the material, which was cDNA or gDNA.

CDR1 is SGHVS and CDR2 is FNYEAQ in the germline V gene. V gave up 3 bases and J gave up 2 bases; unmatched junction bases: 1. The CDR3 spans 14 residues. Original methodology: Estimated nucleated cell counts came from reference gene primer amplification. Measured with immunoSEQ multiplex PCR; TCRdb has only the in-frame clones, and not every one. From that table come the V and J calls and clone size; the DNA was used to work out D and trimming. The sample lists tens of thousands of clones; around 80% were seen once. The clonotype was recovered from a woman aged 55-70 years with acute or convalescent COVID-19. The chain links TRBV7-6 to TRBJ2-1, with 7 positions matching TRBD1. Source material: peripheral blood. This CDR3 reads CASSFQGAYNEQFF. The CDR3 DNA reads TGTGCCAGCAGCTTTCAGGGGGCCTACAATGAGCAGTTCTTC.